These 31 T cell receptor beta chains share one sample of origin, sequenced in a study of STAT3 mutations in large granular lymphocyte leukemia. No cognate antigen is known for these TCRs. Whole-study findings and limits: In T-cell large granular lymphocyte leukemia, about half of patients showed multiple immunodominant subclonotypes.

The protocol was immunoSEQ multiplex PCR, while the TCRdb copy is restricted to in-frame clones and leaves out a portion. The table shows tens of thousands of clones, with over 90% occurring only once. The sample was peripheral blood mononuclear cells. All receptors derive from a middle-aged man with T-cell large granular lymphocyte leukemia. Some clones in this sample may be carry-over from other donors' samples.

The J gene is TRBJ1-2, the V gene TRBV6-6; D might be TRBD1 (5 bases). V lost 6 bases to trimming and J lost 6 bases, with 11 bases between them. The CDR3 is 12 amino acids. CDR1 is MNHNY and CDR2 is SVGAGI in the germline V gene (reference sequence). The CDR3 region is CASRRDGHGYTF. CDR3 bases: TGTGCCAGCAGGCGGGACGGCCATGGCTACACCTTC.

The chain links TRBV30 to TRBJ1-5; TRBD1 is a possible D gene (6 bases). CDR1 is GTSNPN and CDR2 is SVGIG in the germline V gene (reference sequence). V was shortened by 0 bases and J by 4 bases, with 7 bases between the two germline ends. The CDR3 has 13 residues. CDR3: CAWSVQGNQPQHF. The CDR3 DNA reads as TGTGCCTGGAGTGTACAGGGAAATCAGCCCCAGCATTTT.

The chain links TRBV5-6 to TRBJ2-5; D might be TRBD2 (7 bases). The CDR3 is 14 amino acids. The germline V and J ends were trimmed by 5 bases and 5 bases, with 16 bases remaining between them. The germline CDR1 and CDR2 sequences are SGHDT and YYEEEE. CDR3 nucleotides: TGTGCCAGCAGTTGGAGGGGGGGCCAGGAGACCCAGTACTTC. Its translation is CASSWRGGQETQYF.

The chain is built from TRBV5-4 and TRBJ2-7; D is uncertain. Germline lookup yields CDR1 SGHNT and CDR2 YYREEE (reference sequence). The CDR3 has 13 amino acids. Trimming removed 4 bases from V and 1 base from J, with 9 bases in between. CDR3 coding DNA: TGTGCCAGCAGCCCCCCCGGGTCCTACGAGCAGTACTTC. Its protein is CASSPPGSYEQYF.

The gene calls are TRBV7-9 and TRBJ1-4; D is undetermined. From germline, CDR1 is SEHNR and CDR2 FQNEAQ (reference sequence). The CDR3 extends over 16 amino acids. Trimming removed 5 bases from V and 0 bases from J, with 13 bases in between. CDR3 nucleotide sequence: TGTGCCAGCAGCCCCCCGGACGGAGCAACTAATGAAAAACTGTTTTTT. Amino acids: CASSPPDGATNEKLFF.

This clone occurred once. V usage is TRBV7-6 and J usage is TRBJ1-2; 8 nucleotides match TRBD1. In germline, CDR1 is SGHVS, CDR2 FNYEAQ. V dropped 1 base and J dropped 8; count of bases not matched to a gene: 12. The CDR3 runs to 16 residues. In DNA form, the CDR3 reads TGTGCCAGCAGCTTAGGACCCAGGGACAGGTCAAACGGCTACACCTTC. Its translation is CASSLGPRDRSNGYTF.

This clone came up a few times. The rearrangement links TRBV2 to TRBJ2-7; 7 nucleotides line up with TRBD1. Germline CDR1 SNHLY, CDR2 FYNNEI. The ends lost 5 bases at V and 7 bases at J; junction bases unmatched: 8. The CDR3 consists of 13 residues. The CDR3 coding sequence is TGTGCCAGCAGTTTGGACAGGTTGCGGGAGCAGTACTTC. Translating gives CASSLDRLREQYF.

V usage is TRBV4-3 and J usage is TRBJ2-7; D tentatively fits TRBD1 or TRBD2 (5 bases each). Trimming left V 0 bases short and J 4 bases short, with 16 bases between. CDR1 and CDR2 from the germline V gene are LGHNA and YSLEER. The CDR3 is 16 residues long. Written as DNA, the CDR3 is TGCGCCAGCAGCCAAGATTCGGGGCAGACGGGATACGAGCAGTACTTC. This gives the protein CASSQDSGQTGYEQYF.

This rearrangement joins TRBV25-1 to TRBJ2-7, with 12 bases matching TRBD2. CDR1 MGHDK and CDR2 SYGVNS come from the germline V gene. This CDR3 has 14 residues. V trimming: 4 bases; J trimming: 7 bases; junction bases outside the gene matches: 5. CDR3 DNA sequence: TGTGCCAGCAGTGCTAGCGGGGGGGCTGGGGAGCAGTACTTC. It codes for CASSASGGAGEQYF.

V and J are TRBV7-9 and TRBJ2-3, with 8 positions matching TRBD1. From germline, CDR1 is SEHNR and CDR2 FQNEAQ (reference sequence). The V segment lost 3 bases and the J segment 4 bases; nucleotides outside the gene matches: 3. There are 14 residues in the CDR3. CDR3 protein: CASSLRQGPDTQYF. CDR3 DNA: TGTGCCAGCAGCTTGAGACAGGGGCCAGATACGCAGTATTTT.

The chain combines TRBV7-9 with TRBJ2-7, with 10 nucleotides matching TRBD2. Germline lookup yields CDR1 SEHNR and CDR2 FQNEAQ (reference sequence). The V and J ends lost 8 bases and 4 bases, in that order; junction bases with no gene match: 5. The CDR3 is 13 residues long. CDR3 nucleotide sequence: TGTGCCAGCTTGACTAGCGGGTCGTACGAGCAGTACTTC. It yields the protein CASLTSGSYEQYF. The full variable domain, its missing parts supplied by reference TRBV7-9 and TRBJ2-7, is DTGVSQNPRHKITKRGQNVTFRCDPISEHNRLYWYRQTLGQGPEFLTYFQNEAQLEKSRLLSDRFSAERPKGSFSTLEIQRTEQGDSAMYLCASLTSGSYEQYFGPGTRLTVT.

This sequence joins TRBV30 and TRBJ2-7, with D perhaps matching TRBD1 (5 bases). There are 12 residues in the CDR3. Trimming left V 0 bases short and J 6 bases short, with 9 bases between. CDR1 is GTSNPN and CDR2 is SVGIG in the germline V gene (reference sequence). CDR3 protein: CAWSVRGPEQYF. In nucleotides, the CDR3 is TGTGCCTGGAGTGTTAGGGGTCCCGAGCAGTACTTC.

This chain uses TRBV7-2 with TRBJ2-5; possibly TRBD2 for D (7 bases). This CDR3 has 16 residues. Trimming left V 4 bases short and J 1 base short, with 16 bases between. Germline CDR1 SGHTA, CDR2 FQGNSA. The CDR3 here is CASSWRGGDGQETQYF. CDR3 in DNA: TGTGCCAGCAGCTGGAGGGGGGGGGACGGCCAAGAGACCCAGTACTTC.

V usage is TRBV4-2 and J usage is TRBJ1-6; unclear D gene. V was trimmed by 0 bases and J by 9 bases, leaving 9 bases between them. CDR1 is LGHNA, CDR2 YNFKEQ, per germline. The CDR3 totals 14 residues. The CDR3 here is CASSQDRIGSPLHF. The CDR3, as DNA: TGTGCCAGCAGCCAAGATAGAATAGGTTCACCCCTCCACTTT.

This clone was picked up one time. This sequence joins TRBV28 and TRBJ1-6; D gene uncertain. Per germline, CDR1 MDHEN and CDR2 SYDVKM. The CDR3 is 12 amino acids. V lost 6 bases, J lost 9 bases, and 9 bases lay in between. The CDR3: CASSRSLSPLHF. CDR3 in DNA: TGTGCCAGCAGCCGAAGTCTTTCACCCCTCCACTTT.

This clone is a singleton in its sample. V is TRBV9 and J is TRBJ1-6; 7 bases are a match to TRBD1. The CDR3 has 16 amino acids. Trimming at V came to 0 bases and at J to 7 bases, leaving 7 bases not matched to a gene. The germline V gene encodes CDR1 SGDLS and CDR2 YYNGEE. CDR3 loop: CASSVGTGTANSPLHF. In nucleotides, the CDR3 is TGTGCCAGCAGCGTAGGAACCGGGACAGCGAATTCACCCCTCCACTTT. Filled out from reference TRBV9 and TRBJ1-6, the complete variable domain reads DSGVTQTPKHLITATGQRVTLRCSPRSGDLSVYWYQQSLDQGLQFLIQYYNGEERAKGNILERFSAQQFPDLHSELNLSSLELGDSALYFCASSVGTGTANSPLHFGNGTRLTVT.

This rearrangement joins TRBV5-4 to TRBJ2-7; D assignment may be TRBD1 or TRBD2 (5 bases each). The V end lost 4 bases, the J end lost 4 bases, and 9 bases lay between the germline ends. CDR1 SGHNT and CDR2 YYREEE come from the germline V gene (reference sequence). The CDR3 is made up of 12 amino acids. CDR3 nucleotide sequence: TGTGCCAGCAGCCGAGGGGCGTACGAGCAGTACTTC. Its translation: CASSRGAYEQYF.

V gene TRBV5-1 combines with J gene TRBJ1-6; D not certain. The CDR3 totals 17 residues. Trimming stripped 0 bases from V and 3 bases from J, with 13 bases between. CDR1 and CDR2 (germline): SGHRS, YFSETQ. The CDR3 DNA reads TGCGCCAGCAGCTTGGACTCGGTCTCGCTCTATAATTCACCCCTCCACTTT. Translation gives CASSLDSVSLYNSPLHF.

V usage is TRBV10-2 and J usage is TRBJ1-4, with D unclear. Trimming cost V 3 bases and J 3 bases, with 8 bases left between them. Germline CDR1 and CDR2: WSHSY and SAAADI. The CDR3 covers 14 residues. This CDR3 is CASSDQLPNEKLFF. As DNA, the CDR3 is TGCGCCAGCAGTGACCAGCTACCTAATGAAAAACTGTTTTTT.

The chain joins TRBV18 to TRBJ1-1; D gene ambiguous. CDR3 length: 15 residues. Between the trimmed V and J ends, which lost 3 bases and 5 bases, there was a span of 16 bases. Germline V lookup: CDR1 KGHSH, CDR2 LQKENI. In DNA, the CDR3 is TGTGCCAGCTCACCCACGCGGTACGAATTAACTGAAGCTTTCTTT. Translating it yields CASSPTRYELTEAFF.

This clone was picked up one time. The chain uses TRBV7-9 and TRBJ2-2; D is tentatively TRBD1 or TRBD2 (5 bases each). V lost 2 bases and J 7 bases, leaving 14 bases between the germline ends. The CDR3 is made up of 15 amino acids. Germline-derived CDR1 and CDR2 are SEHNR and FQNEAQ (reference sequence). The CDR3 sequence is CASSLRGPSGGELFF. The CDR3 coding sequence is TGTGCCAGCAGCTTACGGGGACCCTCGGGCGGGGAGCTGTTTTTT.

The chain carries TRBV25-1 and TRBJ2-3; unclear D gene. The CDR3 extends over 11 amino acids. V was pared by 1 base and J by 7 bases, with 3 bases between. The V gene's germline CDR1 is MGHDK and CDR2 SYGVNS. The CDR3 nucleotides read TGTGCCAGCAGTGAATCCTATACGCAGTATTTT. Translation: CASSESYTQYF.

The rearrangement links TRBV29-1 to TRBJ1-5, with D possibly matching TRBD1 (6 bases). Between the trimmed V and J ends, which lost 4 bases and 0 bases, there was a span of 13 bases. The CDR3 covers 15 residues. The V gene's germline CDR1 is SQVTM and CDR2 ANQGSEA. The CDR3 DNA sequence: TGCAGCGTTGCGGAGGACAGCTATAGCAATCAGCCCCAGCATTTT. It yields the protein CSVAEDSYSNQPQHF.

This clone was observed a handful of times. The V and J genes are TRBV5-1 and TRBJ1-2, with 7 bases lining up with TRBD1. The CDR3 sequence is 16 residues long. CDR1 and CDR2 (germline): SGHRS, YFSETQ. The junction had 13 bases not matched to a gene; V was cut back by 4 bases and J by 4 bases. CDR3 residues: CASSPTPGQTIYGYTF. For the CDR3, the DNA is TGCGCCAGCAGCCCGACCCCGGGACAGACGATCTATGGCTACACCTTC.

J is TRBJ1-2 and V is TRBV11-2, with 10 nucleotides matching TRBD1. V trimming: 7 bases; J trimming: 13 bases; junction bases outside the gene matches: 9. The germline V gene has CDR1 SGHAT and CDR2 FQNNGV. The CDR3 is 12 amino acids. In nucleotides, the CDR3 is TGTGCCAGCACCAATGAGGGACAGGGGCTCACCTTC. Translated, it gives CASTNEGQGLTF. The full variable domain, rest sourced from reference TRBV11-2 and TRBJ1-2, is EAGVAQSPRYKIIEKRQSVAFWCNPISGHATLYWYQQILGQGPKLLIQFQNNGVVDDSQLPKDRFSAERLKGVDSTLKIQPAKLEDSAVYLCASTNEGQGLTFGSGTRLTVV.

The genes are TRBV5-4 and TRBJ2-7, with a possible D match to TRBD1 (5 bases). The CDR3 is 12 residues long. V gave up 5 bases and J gave up 0 bases, with 6 bases separating them. Germline CDR1 and CDR2: SGHNT and YYREEE (reference sequence). CDR3 residues: CASSQGSYEQYF. The DNA for the CDR3 is TGTGCCAGCAGTCAGGGCTCCTACGAGCAGTACTTC.

This sequence joins TRBV5-8 and TRBJ2-3, with 10 bases aligning to TRBD1. This CDR3 has 16 residues. V dropped 4 bases and J dropped 3; count of bases not matched to a gene: 8. Germline V gene lookup returns CDR1 SGHTS and CDR2 YDEGEE. The CDR3 region has the DNA TGTGCCAGCAGCCCTGACAGGGGGCGGCGGACAGATACGCAGTATTTT. This gives the protein CASSPDRGRRTDTQYF.

The chain employs TRBV18 and TRBJ1-2, with 8 bases fitting TRBD1. The trim removed 3 bases at V and 8 bases at J, leaving 5 bases unmatched. In germline, CDR1 is KGHSH, CDR2 LQKENI. The CDR3 has 13 amino acids. CDR3 sequence (DNA): TGTGCCAGCTCACCCCCGACAGGGGAAGGCTACACCTTC. Protein sequence: CASSPPTGEGYTF.

The rearrangement uses TRBV28 and TRBJ2-3; TRBD1 aligns across 9 bases. V was clipped by 4 bases and J by 6 bases; unmatched bases: 8. This CDR3 spans 15 amino acids. CDR1 is MDHEN and CDR2 is SYDVKM in the germline V gene. The DNA of the CDR3 is TGTGCCAGCAGTTCTACAGGGGGCGAGGGGGATACGCAGTATTTT. It specifies CASSSTGGEGDTQYF. Together with reference TRBV28 and TRBJ2-3, the CDR3 gives the full variable domain: DVKVTQSSRYLVKRTGEKVFLECVQDMDHENMFWYRQDPGLGLRLIYFSYDVKMKEKGDIPEGYSVSREKKERFSLILESASTNQTSMYLCASSSTGGEGDTQYFGPGTRLTVL.

The count of this clone is one. The V call is TRBV5-1, the J call TRBJ1-4; D may be TRBD1 (6 bases). Trimming stripped 0 bases from V and 4 bases from J, with 10 bases between. CDR3 size: 15 residues. Germline assignment: CDR1 SGHRS and CDR2 YFSETQ. The DNA for the CDR3 is TGCGCCAGCAGCTTGGTGGAGGGGGGTAATGAAAAACTGTTTTTT. It translates to CASSLVEGGNEKLFF. Full variable domain (outside the CDR3, taken from reference TRBV5-1 and TRBJ1-4): KAGVTQTPRYLIKTRGQQVTLSCSPISGHRSVSWYQQTPGQGLQFLFEYFSETQRNKGNFPGRFSGRQFSNSRSEMNVSTLELGDSALYLCASSLVEGGNEKLFFGSGTQLSVL.

The chain is built from TRBV10-1 and TRBJ2-6; D is ambiguous. The ends were cut back, 0 bases at V and 0 bases at J, with 6 bases in the middle. Germline V gene sequence: CDR1 WNHNN, CDR2 SYGVQD (reference sequence). The CDR3 extends over 16 amino acids. CDR3 residues: CASSESGISGANVLTF. The CDR3 DNA is TGCGCCAGCAGTGAGTCGGGCATCTCTGGGGCCAACGTCCTGACTTTC.